The entry below describes one T cell receptor (beta chain). TCRdb's copy holds only in-frame clones and misses some; the assay was immunoSEQ multiplex PCR. The profile shows around 42,000 clones, roughly 60% of them singletons. These data are taken from a study of radiotherapy plus CTLA-4 blockade in lung cancer. CDR1 and CDR2 (germline): SNHLY, FYNNEI. V shed 0 bases and J shed 9 bases, with 11 bases lying between them. This CDR3 is 13 amino acids long. The specimen was peripheral blood, collected from a patient treated with radiotherapy plus ipilimumab. The source of this sequence is a human donor with non-small cell lung cancer who had a partial response to radiotherapy plus ipilimumab. This chain connects TRBV2 to TRBJ1-1, with a weak D call TRBD1 (6 bases). Written as DNA, the CDR3 is TGTGCCAGCAGTGAAGCGCACGGACAGAAAGCTTTCTTT. It encodes CASSEAHGQKAFF.